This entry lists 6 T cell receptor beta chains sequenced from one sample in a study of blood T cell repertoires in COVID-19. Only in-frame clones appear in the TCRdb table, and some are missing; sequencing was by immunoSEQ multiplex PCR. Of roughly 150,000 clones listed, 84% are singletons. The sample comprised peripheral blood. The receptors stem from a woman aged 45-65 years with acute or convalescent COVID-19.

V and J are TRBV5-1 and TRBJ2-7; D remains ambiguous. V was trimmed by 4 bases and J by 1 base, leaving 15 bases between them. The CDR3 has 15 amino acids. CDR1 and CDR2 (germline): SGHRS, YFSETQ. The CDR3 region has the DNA TGCGCCAGCAGCCCAGGTAGGCTGATATCCTACGAGCAGTACTTC. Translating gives CASSPGRLISYEQYF.

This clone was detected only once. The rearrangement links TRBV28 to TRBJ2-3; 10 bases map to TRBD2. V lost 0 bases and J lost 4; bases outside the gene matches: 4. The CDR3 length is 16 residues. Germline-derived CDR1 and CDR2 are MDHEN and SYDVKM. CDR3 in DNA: TGTGCCAGCAGTTTATGGCCTAGCGGGAGTTCAGATACGCAGTATTTT. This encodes CASSLWPSGSSDTQYF.

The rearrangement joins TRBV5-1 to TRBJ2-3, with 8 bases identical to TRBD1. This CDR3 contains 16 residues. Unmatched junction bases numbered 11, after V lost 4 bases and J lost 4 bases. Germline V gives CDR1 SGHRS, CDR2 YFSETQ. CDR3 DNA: TGCGCCAGCAGCCCGGGGCAGGGGGCAGCTGCAGATACGCAGTATTTT. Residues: CASSPGQGAAADTQYF.

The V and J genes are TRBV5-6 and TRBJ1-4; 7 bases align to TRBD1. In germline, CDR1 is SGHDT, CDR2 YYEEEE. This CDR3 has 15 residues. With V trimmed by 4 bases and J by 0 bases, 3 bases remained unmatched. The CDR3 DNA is TGTGCCAGCAGCCCCAGGGGGTCAACTAATGAAAAACTGTTTTTT. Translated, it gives CASSPRGSTNEKLFF.

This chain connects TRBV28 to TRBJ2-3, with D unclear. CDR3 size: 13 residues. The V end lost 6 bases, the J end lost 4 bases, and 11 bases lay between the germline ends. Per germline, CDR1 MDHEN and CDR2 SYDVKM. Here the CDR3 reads CASSSPAADTQYF. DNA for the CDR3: TGTGCCAGCAGCTCACCCGCGGCAGATACGCAGTATTTT.

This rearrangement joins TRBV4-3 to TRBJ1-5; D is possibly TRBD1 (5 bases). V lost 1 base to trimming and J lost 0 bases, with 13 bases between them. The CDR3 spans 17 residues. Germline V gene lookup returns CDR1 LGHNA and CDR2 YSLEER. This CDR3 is CASSQGDSRYSNQPQHF. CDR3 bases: TGCGCCAGCAGCCAAGGCGACAGCCGATATAGCAATCAGCCCCAGCATTTT.